This TCR beta chain was found in a study of control samples from healthy donors and cancer patients. Trimming at V came to 3 bases and at J to 5 bases, leaving 15 bases not matched to a gene. This CDR3 spans 19 amino acids. The germline gives CDR1 SGHRS, CDR2 YFSETQ. Sequencing was performed with immunoSEQ multiplex PCR; in TCRdb, only in-frame clones are kept and a portion is missing. Of 60,000 or so clones listed, roughly 90% are singletons. The sequenced sample consisted of blood. This chain connects TRBV5-1 to TRBJ2-1; 12 nucleotides agree with TRBD2. The clonotype was recovered from a man aged 50 or older in good health. CDR3 DNA sequence: TGCGCCAGCAGCTCTCCGGGACTAGCGGGTTTTAAAGGGAACAATGAGCAGTTCTTC. It specifies CASSSPGLAGFKGNNEQFF.